One and the same sample provided the 8 T cell receptor beta chains below, sequenced in a study of cytomegalovirus exposure and HLA in healthy donors. It was with 60 Vbeta and 13 Jbeta primers that the PCR ran. Clones were sequenced by immunoSEQ multiplex PCR, and TCRdb holds only the in-frame ones, with some missing. The sample includes about 160,000 clones, 84% seen only once; the top ten take under 6.5%. Sequenced sample: PBMCs. The source is a man over 45 in good health and CMV-seropositive.

J is TRBJ2-1 and V is TRBV9; 8 bases map to TRBD2. Trimming cost V 1 base and J 5 bases; bases outside gene matches: 5. The CDR3 runs to 15 residues. Germline V gives CDR1 SGDLS, CDR2 YYNGEE. DNA for the CDR3: TGTGCCAGCAGCGTATTCAGCGGGGGCCACAATGAGCAGTTCTTC. Protein sequence: CASSVFSGGHNEQFF.

The chain has TRBV4-1 and TRBJ2-3; 7 positions agree with TRBD2. J lost 5 bases, V lost 0 bases, and 11 bases had no gene match. CDR3 length equals 17 residues. CDR1 and CDR2 from the germline V gene are MGHRA and YSYEKL. The CDR3 loop reads CASSQEGRGLTRDTQYF. The CDR3 nucleotides read TGCGCCAGCAGCCAAGAAGGAAGGGGACTAACAAGAGATACGCAGTATTTT.

This sequence joins TRBV29-1 and TRBJ1-1; 7 bases map to TRBD1. CDR1 and CDR2 (germline): SQVTM, ANQGSEA. The CDR3 spans 14 residues. V was pared by 3 bases and J by 6 bases, with 10 bases of the junction left unmatched. The CDR3 DNA is TGCAGCGTTGAGGGACAGAGGCCCCTCGCTGAAGCTTTCTTT. Translated, it gives CSVEGQRPLAEAFF.

Only one count was recorded for this clone. J is TRBJ1-1 and V is TRBV5-1; D not resolved. CDR1 SGHRS and CDR2 YFSETQ come from the germline V gene. This CDR3 is built from 14 residues. The V end lost 2 bases, the J end lost 4 bases, and 12 bases lay between the germline ends. The CDR3 nucleotides read TGCGCCAGCAGCTTTAGGAGGGATAGCACTGAAGCTTTCTTT. Protein sequence: CASSFRRDSTEAFF.

The rearrangement joins TRBV4-1 to TRBJ2-1, with D possibly matching TRBD1 (6 bases). CDR1 and CDR2 (germline): MGHRA, YSYEKL. V was trimmed by 3 bases and J by 3 bases, leaving 12 bases between them. The CDR3 length is 15 residues. CDR3: CASSHPLTGYNEQFF. For the CDR3, the DNA is TGCGCCAGCAGCCATCCCCTGACAGGCTACAATGAGCAGTTCTTC.

The rearrangement joins TRBV30 to TRBJ2-3; D not resolved. Trimming shortened V by 0 bases and J by 0 bases, and 13 bases separated the two germline ends. Germline loops: CDR1 GTSNPN, CDR2 SVGIG (reference sequence). The CDR3 is made up of 16 amino acids. CDR3 in DNA: TGTGCCTGGAGTGTACCGACTCTCTCTAGCACAGATACGCAGTATTTT. Its protein product is CAWSVPTLSSTDTQYF.

The chain employs TRBV7-9 and TRBJ2-6; 7 bases map to TRBD1. CDR3 size: 19 residues. Germline CDR1 SEHNR, CDR2 FQNEAQ (reference sequence). The V segment lost 2 bases and the J segment 0 bases; nucleotides outside the gene matches: 10. The CDR3 DNA is TGTGCCAGCAGCTTATTCGGGACAGAGATTTACTCTGGGGCCAACGTCCTGACTTTC. Translation gives CASSLFGTEIYSGANVLTF.

The chain carries TRBV6-5 and TRBJ2-7, with a possible D match to TRBD2 (6 bases). Between the trimmed V and J ends, which lost 6 bases and 2 bases, there was a span of 14 bases. From germline, CDR1 is MNHEY and CDR2 SVGAGI. The CDR3 spans 14 residues. CDR3 DNA sequence: TGTGCCAGCAGCAGTCCTAGGAGGGCCTACGAGCAGTACGTC. This translates into CASSSPRRAYEQYV.